A single sample gave rise to the 21 T cell receptor beta chains below, sequenced in a study of memory CD4+ T cells and cytomegalovirus serostatus. Single viable CD3+CD4+CD8-CD45RO+ cells were sorted as the memory CD4+ T cells. Some clones are missing from TCRdb's copy, which holds only in-frame ones; the method was immunoSEQ multiplex PCR. The sample shows some 57,000 clones, 65% to 80% of them seen only once. Material: memory CD4+ T cells from blood. The receptors were gathered from an adult in good health and CMV-seronegative.

This sequence joins TRBV5-1 and TRBJ1-2; D may be TRBD1 (5 bases). V was shortened by 2 bases and J by 8 bases, with 13 bases between the two germline ends. The CDR3 has 13 residues. Germline V gives CDR1 SGHRS, CDR2 YFSETQ. The CDR3 spells CASSFSGTEGYTF. In nucleotides, the CDR3 is TGCGCCAGCAGCTTTTCAGGGACGGAGGGCTACACCTTC.

The chain employs TRBV19 and TRBJ1-2; TRBD1 is a possible D gene (5 bases). The CDR3 loop spans 13 amino acids. Deletions cut 4 bases from V and 7 bases from J, with 13 bases between. Germline lookup yields CDR1 LNHDA and CDR2 SQIVND (reference sequence). The DNA of the CDR3 is TGTGCCAGTAGTACCAGGGCATCGGGTGGCTACACCTTC. Amino acid sequence: CASSTRASGGYTF.

The rearrangement links TRBV19 to TRBJ2-5; 7 bases fit TRBD2. This CDR3 comprises 14 residues. Germline CDR1 LNHDA, CDR2 SQIVND (reference sequence). V dropped 5 bases and J dropped 0; count of bases not matched to a gene: 3. CDR3 loop: CASSRRGNQETQYF. DNA for the CDR3: TGTGCCAGTAGTCGGCGGGGGAACCAAGAGACCCAGTACTTC.

Points on this clone: Relative to the germline gene, one junction end is altered; a read error may explain this. The rearrangement uses TRBV7-7 and TRBJ2-7; no definite D call. The CDR3 extends over 16 amino acids. Germline V gene data show CDR1 as SSHAT and CDR2 as FNYEAQ (reference sequence). CDR3 nucleotides: TGTGCTAGCAGCCCTACTAACAGAGGCGCCCCCTACGAGCAGTACTTC. Translated, it gives CASSPTNRGAPYEQYF.

The chain recombines TRBV2 with TRBJ1-3; D is unresolved. Germline assignment: CDR1 SNHLY and CDR2 FYNNEI. Deletions cut 6 bases from V and 0 bases from J, with 12 bases between. CDR3 size: 15 residues. This CDR3 is CASREGSLSGNTIYF. DNA for the CDR3: TGTGCCAGCAGAGAGGGTTCCCTCTCTGGAAACACCATATATTTT. Looking up the rest from reference TRBV2 and TRBJ1-3 gives the full variable domain: EPEVTQTPSHQVTQMGQEVILRCVPISNHLYFYWYRQILGQKVEFLVSFYNNEISEKSEIFDDQFSVERPDGSNFTLKIRSTKLEDSAMYFCASREGSLSGNTIYFGEGSWLTVV.

V usage is TRBV10-3 and J usage is TRBJ1-5, with D possibly TRBD1 on 6 matching bases. Germline V gives CDR1 ENHRY, CDR2 SYGVKD. The CDR3 spans 16 residues. Deletions cut 0 bases from V and 6 bases from J, with 15 bases between. The CDR3 here is CAISESVGALGQPQHF. The CDR3 nucleotides are TGTGCCATCAGTGAGTCGGTGGGGGCGCTTGGTCAGCCCCAGCATTTT.

This clone is medium-sized. The CDR3 loop reads CASSYPGQGLGGYTF. The DNA for the CDR3 is TGTGCCAGCAGTTACCCGGGACAGGGTCTTGGTGGCTACACCTTC. The rearrangement uses TRBV28 and TRBJ1-2, with TRBD1 identical over 9 bases. Trimming at V came to 4 bases and at J to 7 bases, leaving 10 bases not matched to a gene. Germline V gives CDR1 MDHEN, CDR2 SYDVKM. This CDR3 is built from 15 residues.

A note on this clone: Because it lacks the conserved phenylalanine or tryptophan at the end, this CDR3 is likely a read error. This sequence joins TRBV7-9 and TRBJ1-2; D remains ambiguous. V was cut by 3 bases and J by 5 bases, with 13 bases left in between. Germline CDR1 SEHNR, CDR2 FQNEAQ (reference sequence). CDR3 length: 14 residues. For the CDR3, the DNA is TGTGCCAGCAGCTTCTCTACTACAGCGTATGGCTACACCCTC. It encodes CASSFSTTAYGYTL.

In DNA form, the CDR3 reads TGCAGCGCTTCCCAGGGGACTGAAGCTTTCTTT. Encoded protein: CSASQGTEAFF. V gene TRBV29-1 combines with J gene TRBJ1-1; possible D gene TRBD1, 6 bases. Germline V lookup: CDR1 SQVTM, CDR2 ANQGSEA. V gave up 7 bases and J gave up 5 bases, with 11 bases separating them. The CDR3 is 11 residues long.

This clone is a singleton in its sample. The chain uses TRBV2 and TRBJ1-3; perhaps TRBD1 as D (5 bases). V was clipped by 7 bases and J by 0 bases, with 16 bases between them. In germline, CDR1 is SNHLY, CDR2 FYNNEI. This CDR3 contains 16 residues. The CDR3 sequence: CASNKDSLVSGNTIYF. CDR3 bases: TGTGCCAGCAATAAAGACAGTCTCGTCTCTGGAAACACCATATATTTT.

This clone was found a few times. The rearrangement links TRBV27 to TRBJ2-3; tentatively, D is TRBD2 (6 bases). Germline values: CDR1 MNHEY, CDR2 SMNVEV (reference sequence). The CDR3 contains 17 residues. Trimming removed 8 bases at V and 0 bases at J, with 21 bases between. DNA of the CDR3: TGTGCCAGCCGCCCTAGTCCGGGGCTAGCGAGCACAGATACGCAGTATTTT. It encodes CASRPSPGLASTDTQYF.

The genes are TRBV19 and TRBJ1-1; 7 nucleotides align to TRBD1. Germline-derived CDR1 and CDR2 are LNHDA and SQIVND (reference sequence). The CDR3 totals 15 residues. V gave up 6 bases and J gave up 2 bases; unmatched junction bases: 9. The CDR3 spells CASRRAGGVNTEAFF. The CDR3 DNA is TGTGCCAGTAGGAGGGCAGGGGGAGTTAACACTGAAGCTTTCTTT.

This chain connects TRBV7-9 to TRBJ2-4; D might be TRBD1 (6 bases). CDR3 length: 17 residues. Germline CDR1 SEHNR, CDR2 FQNEAQ (reference sequence). The V gene lost 1 base and the J gene lost 2 bases, with 15 bases spanning the gap. In nucleotides, the CDR3 is TGTGCCAGCAGCTTAGACGGGACATCGTCTACCAAAAACATTCAGTACTTC. This codes for CASSLDGTSSTKNIQYF.

This chain joins TRBV6-1 and TRBJ2-3, with D possibly matching TRBD2 (6 bases). Germline CDR1 is MNHNS and CDR2 is SASEGT. CDR3 length: 14 residues. Trimming removed 10 bases at V and 5 bases at J, with 19 bases between. The CDR3 bases are TGTGCCATCTCTCGGGGGTCCCTGGGAGATACGCAGTATTTT. Encoded protein: CAISRGSLGDTQYF.

The chain uses TRBV7-8 and TRBJ2-7; 7 positions agree with TRBD1. Looked up from germline, CDR1 is SGHVS and CDR2 is FQNEAQ. The CDR3 consists of 18 residues. With 1 base clipped from V and 2 bases from J, the junction kept 14 bases outside the gene matches. CDR3 region: CASSLGVVWGQRTYEQYF. The DNA of the CDR3 is TGTGCCAGCAGCTTAGGAGTGGTGTGGGGACAGAGGACCTACGAGCAGTACTTC. Together with reference TRBV7-8 and TRBJ2-7, the CDR3 gives the full variable domain: GAGVSQSPRYKVAKRGQDVALRCDPISGHVSLFWYQQALGQGPEFLTYFQNEAQLDKSGLPSDRFFAERPEGSVSTLKIQRTQQEDSAVYLCASSLGVVWGQRTYEQYFGPGTRLTVT.

The genes are TRBV5-1 and TRBJ2-5, with no clear D. V was pared by 5 bases and J by 5 bases, with 13 bases between. This CDR3 region has 13 residues. Germline-derived CDR1 and CDR2 are SGHRS and YFSETQ. The CDR3 is CASRLRPLETQYF. The CDR3 DNA follows: TGCGCCAGCAGGCTTAGGCCTCTGGAGACCCAGTACTTC.

This clone has only a few counts. This chain links TRBV16 with TRBJ1-1; D ambiguous. The germline CDR1 and CDR2 sequences are KGHSY and FQNENV. The CDR3 totals 12 residues. Trimming removed 10 bases from V and 5 bases from J, with 14 bases in between. The CDR3 DNA follows: TGTGCCAACCGACTCCCGGGAACTGAAGCTTTCTTT. Its protein is CANRLPGTEAFF.

This clone appeared once. This chain uses TRBV28 with TRBJ2-7; TRBD1 agrees at 7 bases. Germline loops: CDR1 MDHEN, CDR2 SYDVKM. The junction had 10 bases not matched to a gene; V was cut back by 6 bases and J by 5 bases. This CDR3 is built from 14 residues. The CDR3 coding sequence is TGTGCCAGCAGCCGCGCAGGGGGTTGGGACGAGCAGTACTTC. Protein product: CASSRAGGWDEQYF.

The V call is TRBV4-2, the J call TRBJ1-5; D might be TRBD1 (5 bases). The CDR3 totals 16 residues. V was cut by 0 bases and J by 6 bases, with 15 bases left in between. Germline loops: CDR1 LGHNA, CDR2 YNFKEQ. CDR3 nucleotides: TGTGCCAGCAGCCAAGATGGGGAGAGGGGCCCTCAGCCCCAGCATTTT. Translating gives CASSQDGERGPQPQHF.

In this sample, this clone turned up once. This chain connects TRBV1 to TRBJ2-2; TRBD2 is the table's D call, not checked against the DNA. TRBV1 corresponds to a pseudogene. This CDR3 has 13 amino acids. CDR3 nucleotide sequence: TGCACCAGCAGGACTCCGGCCACCGGGGAGCTGTTTTTT. This sequence encodes CTSRTPATGELFF.

In its sample, this clone was seen a few times. The chain joins TRBV5-1 to TRBJ2-2; TRBD1 might be the D (6 bases). CDR1 SGHRS and CDR2 YFSETQ come from the germline V gene. Trimming pared 5 bases from V and 1 base from J, leaving 9 bases between. The CDR3 totals 14 residues. DNA for the CDR3: TGCGCCAGCAGGAACAGGGAGAACACCGGGGAGCTGTTTTTT. This codes for CASRNRENTGELFF. Using reference TRBV5-1 and TRBJ2-2 for the parts outside the CDR3, the full variable domain is KAGVTQTPRYLIKTRGQQVTLSCSPISGHRSVSWYQQTPGQGLQFLFEYFSETQRNKGNFPGRFSGRQFSNSRSEMNVSTLELGDSALYLCASRNRENTGELFFGEGSRLTVL.